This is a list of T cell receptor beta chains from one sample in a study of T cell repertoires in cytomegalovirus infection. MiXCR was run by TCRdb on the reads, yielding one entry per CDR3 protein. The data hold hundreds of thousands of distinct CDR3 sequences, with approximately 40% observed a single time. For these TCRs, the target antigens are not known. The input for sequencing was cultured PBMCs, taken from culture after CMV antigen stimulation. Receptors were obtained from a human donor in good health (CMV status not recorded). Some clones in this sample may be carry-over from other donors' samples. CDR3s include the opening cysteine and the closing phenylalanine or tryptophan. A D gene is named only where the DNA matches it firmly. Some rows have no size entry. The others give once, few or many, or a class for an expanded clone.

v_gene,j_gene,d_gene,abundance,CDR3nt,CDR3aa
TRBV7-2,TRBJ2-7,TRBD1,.,TGTGCCAGCAGTTACCGGGACAGGGGCAACGAGCAGTACTTC,CASSYRDRGNEQYF
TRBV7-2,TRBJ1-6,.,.,TGTGCCAGCGGACAGACCAATAATTCACCCCTCCACTTT,CASGQTNNSPLHF
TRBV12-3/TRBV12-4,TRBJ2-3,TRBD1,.,TGTGCCAGCAGTGACAGGGGGAATACGCAGTATTTT,CASSDRGNTQYF
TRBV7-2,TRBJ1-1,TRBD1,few,TGTGCTACTTCTTGGGACAGTGCAGCCTTGAACACTGAAGCTTTCTTT,CATSWDSAALNTEAFF
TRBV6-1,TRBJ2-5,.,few,TGTGCCAGCAGTGAAGCGGTCGTGGGGGGCAGGGAGACCCAGTACTTC,CASSEAVVGGRETQYF
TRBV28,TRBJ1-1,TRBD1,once,TGTGCCAGCAGTTATAAGGGGGCCACTGAAGCTTTCTTT,CASSYKGATEAFF
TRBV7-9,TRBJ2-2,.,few,TGTGCCAGCAGCCCTAGTAGGGGGTCCGGGGAGCTGTTTTTT,CASSPSRGSGELFF
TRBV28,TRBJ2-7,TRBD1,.,TGTGCCAGCAGTCTGGACAGGGGAAACGAGCAGTACTTC,CASSLDRGNEQYF
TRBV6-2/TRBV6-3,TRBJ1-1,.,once,TGTGCCAGCAGTTACTTAGAGCTACAGAGGAACACTGAAGCTTTCTTT,CASSYLELQRNTEAFF
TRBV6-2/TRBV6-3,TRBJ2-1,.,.,TGTGCCAGCAGTTACAGGGATGGTCCCCAGTTCTTC,CASSYRDGPQFF
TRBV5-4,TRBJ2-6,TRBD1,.,TGTGCCAGCAGCTTGGACCGGGGACAGCCCCCTGGGGCCAACGTCCTGACTTTC,CASSLDRGQPPGANVLTF
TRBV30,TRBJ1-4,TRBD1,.,TGTGCCTGGTCGAGGACAGGGGTAAATGAAAAACTGTTTTTT,CAWSRTGVNEKLFF
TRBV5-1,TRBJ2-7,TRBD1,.,TGCGCCAGCACCACCGGGACAGGGGACTACGAGCAGTACTTC,CASTTGTGDYEQYF
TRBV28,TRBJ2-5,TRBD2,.,TGTGCCAGCAGTTTATTCGGGGGGGTGAAGACCCAGTACTTC,CASSLFGGVKTQYF